Listed here are 6 T cell receptor beta chains from one sample, sequenced in a study of T-cell reconstitution after alpha-beta-depleted transplantation in children. Using unique molecular identifiers, the investigators prepared the TCRbeta library. TCRdb reprocessed the PCR reads with MiXCR, giving one entry per CDR3 protein. Among 100,000 to 150,000 distinct CDR3 sequences listed, around 23% were seen once. The sequences come from PBMCs, mostly from graft donor cells, collected 180 days after TCRalphabeta/CD19-depleted stem cell transplant. The receptors shown here come from a male patient between 2 and 10 years old who had a stem cell transplant for chronic granulomatous disease, so the T cells may come from the graft donor.

The CDR3 region is CASSIDEGWGQPQHF. The CDR3 DNA is TGTGCCAGTAGTATCGATGAGGGCTGGGGTCAGCCCCAGCATTTT. V is TRBV19 and J is TRBJ1-5; D remains unclear. The CDR3 has 15 amino acids. Per the germline V gene, CDR1 is LNHDA and CDR2 is SQIVND (reference sequence). Trimming took 3 bases from V and 6 from J, leaving 15 bases between them. Using reference TRBV19 and TRBJ1-5 for the parts outside the CDR3, the full variable domain is DGGITQSPKYLFRKEGQNVTLSCEQNLNHDAMYWYRQDPGQGLRLIYYSQIVNDFQKGDIAEGYSVSREKKESFPLTVTSAQKNPTAFYLCASSIDEGWGQPQHFGDGTRLSIL.

The rearrangement links TRBV20-1 to TRBJ1-4; D is ambiguous. The V end lost 2 bases, the J end lost 7 bases, and 14 bases lay between the germline ends. Germline CDR1 DFQATT, CDR2 SNEGSKA (reference sequence). This CDR3 region has 14 residues. The DNA for the CDR3 is TGCAGTGCTAGAAACCCCGGTATGAGTGAAAAACTGTTTTTT. This encodes CSARNPGMSEKLFF.

The V and J genes are TRBV20-1 and TRBJ1-5; D perhaps matches TRBD1 (5 bases). Trimming removed 3 bases from V and 7 bases from J, with 13 bases in between. The CDR3 has 13 residues. In germline, CDR1 is DFQATT, CDR2 SNEGSKA (reference sequence). DNA of the CDR3: TGCAGTGCTAGGAGGCAGGGAGGACAGCCCCAGCATTTT. Amino acids: CSARRQGGQPQHF.

This clonotype was seen a handful of times. The chain combines TRBV3-1 with TRBJ2-7; the D gene could be TRBD1 or TRBD2 (5 bases each). Trimming shortened V by 7 bases and J by 6 bases, and 31 bases separated the two germline ends. This CDR3 is 18 amino acids long. Germline-derived CDR1 and CDR2 are LGHDT and YNNKEL (reference sequence). CDR3 in amino acids: CASTRRLVRLNRGFEQYF. The DNA of the CDR3 is TGTGCCAGCACCCGACGCCTGGTCCGTTTGAACCGGGGCTTCGAGCAGTACTTC.

The chain uses TRBV4-2 and TRBJ2-1; TRBD2 agrees at 10 bases. J lost 5 bases, V lost 3 bases, and 10 bases had no gene match. Germline lookup yields CDR1 LGHNA and CDR2 YNFKEQ. There are 17 residues in the CDR3. The DNA of the CDR3 is TGTGCCAGCAGCCATAAAACGAGCGGGAGGGTCAACAATGAGCAGTTCTTC. Amino acids: CASSHKTSGRVNNEQFF.

This clonotype was counted ten times or more. This rearrangement joins TRBV12-3 or TRBV12-4 to TRBJ2-6, with 7 bases that match TRBD1. The CDR3 is made up of 15 amino acids. V lost 4 bases, J lost 2 bases, and 2 bases stayed unmatched. CDR3 region: CASSSDRAGANVLTF. For the CDR3, the DNA is TGTGCCAGCAGTTCTGACAGGGCTGGGGCCAACGTCCTGACTTTC.